The sample holds one count of the clone carrying this T cell receptor (beta chain). The entry originates in a study of blood T cell repertoires in COVID-19. Overall study context: Sample material is recorded as cDNA or gDNA derived from T cells, B-cell-depleted T cells, or PBMCs.

This CDR3 has 18 residues. Per the germline V gene, CDR1 is SGHTA and CDR2 is FQGTGA. V lost 1 base, J lost 4 bases, and 20 bases lay in between. Source study methods: Amplification from reference gene primers served as the basis for estimated nucleated cell counts. Only in-frame clones appear in the TCRdb table, and some are missing; sequencing was by immunoSEQ multiplex PCR. The V and J calls and the clone size are those of that table, but D and trimming were determined from the DNA. The sample shows hundreds of thousands of clones, over 80% of them seen only once. The chain has TRBV7-3 and TRBJ2-1; possibly TRBD2 for D (6 bases). This TCR came from a woman aged 45 to 65 with active or convalescent COVID-19. Specimen: peripheral blood. CDR3 region: CASSLSPLFGGTYNEQFF. The CDR3 bases are TGTGCCAGCAGCTTAAGCCCCCTGTTCGGCGGGACTTACAATGAGCAGTTCTTC.